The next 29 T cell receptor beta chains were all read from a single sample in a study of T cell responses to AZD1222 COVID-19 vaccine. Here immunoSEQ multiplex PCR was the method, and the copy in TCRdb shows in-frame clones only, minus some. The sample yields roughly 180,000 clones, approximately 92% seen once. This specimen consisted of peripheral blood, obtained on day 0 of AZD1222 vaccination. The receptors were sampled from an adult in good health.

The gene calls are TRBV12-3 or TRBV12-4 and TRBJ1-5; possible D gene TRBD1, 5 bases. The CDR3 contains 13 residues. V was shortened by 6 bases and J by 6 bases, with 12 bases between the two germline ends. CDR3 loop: CASSPAGRQPQHF. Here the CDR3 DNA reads TGTGCCAGCAGCCCGGCAGGGCGTCAGCCCCAGCATTTT.

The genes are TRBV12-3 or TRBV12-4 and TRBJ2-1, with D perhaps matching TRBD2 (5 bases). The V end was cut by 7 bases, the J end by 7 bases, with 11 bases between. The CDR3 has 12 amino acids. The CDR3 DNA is TGTGCCAGCACCCTGGACTTTAATGAGCAGTTCTTC. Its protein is CASTLDFNEQFF.

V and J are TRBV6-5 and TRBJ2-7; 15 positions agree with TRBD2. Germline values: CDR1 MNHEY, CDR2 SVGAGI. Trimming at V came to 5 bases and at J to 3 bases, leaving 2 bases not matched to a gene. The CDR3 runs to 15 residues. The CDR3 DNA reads TGTGCCAGCAGTCAGGGACTAGCGGGGGGCTACGAGCAGTACTTC. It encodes CASSQGLAGGYEQYF.

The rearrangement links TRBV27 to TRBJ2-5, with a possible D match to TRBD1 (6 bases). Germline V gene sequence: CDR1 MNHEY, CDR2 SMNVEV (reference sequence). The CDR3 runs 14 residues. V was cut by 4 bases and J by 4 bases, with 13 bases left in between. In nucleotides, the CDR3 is TGTGCCAGCAGTTCCCCAGGGGACCGAGAGACCCAGTACTTC. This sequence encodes CASSSPGDRETQYF.

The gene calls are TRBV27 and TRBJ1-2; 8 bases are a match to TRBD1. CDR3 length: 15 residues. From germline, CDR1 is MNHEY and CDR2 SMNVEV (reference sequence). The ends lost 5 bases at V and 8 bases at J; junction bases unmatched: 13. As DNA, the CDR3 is TGTGCCAGCAGTCCCCTCGGACAGGGTTTAGGCGGCTACACCTTC. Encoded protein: CASSPLGQGLGGYTF.

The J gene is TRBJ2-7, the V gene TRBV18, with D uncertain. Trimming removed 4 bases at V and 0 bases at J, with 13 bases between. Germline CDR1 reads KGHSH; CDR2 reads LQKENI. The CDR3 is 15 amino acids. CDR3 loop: CASSHQGVSSYEQYV. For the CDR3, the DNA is TGTGCCAGCTCACATCAAGGTGTGAGCTCCTACGAGCAGTACGTC.

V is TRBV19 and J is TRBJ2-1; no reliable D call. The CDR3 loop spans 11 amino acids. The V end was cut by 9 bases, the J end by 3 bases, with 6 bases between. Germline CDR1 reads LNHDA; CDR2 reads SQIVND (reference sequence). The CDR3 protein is CASRLYNEQFF. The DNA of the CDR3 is TGTGCCAGCCGACTCTACAATGAGCAGTTCTTC. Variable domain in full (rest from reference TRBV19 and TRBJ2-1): DGGITQSPKYLFRKEGQNVTLSCEQNLNHDAMYWYRQDPGQGLRLIYYSQIVNDFQKGDIAEGYSVSREKKESFPLTVTSAQKNPTAFYLCASRLYNEQFFGPGTRLTVL.

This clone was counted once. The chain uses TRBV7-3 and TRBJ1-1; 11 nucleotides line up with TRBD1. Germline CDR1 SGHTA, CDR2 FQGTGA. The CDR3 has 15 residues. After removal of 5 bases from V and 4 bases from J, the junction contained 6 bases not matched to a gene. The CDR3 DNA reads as TGTGCCAGCAGCCCTGGACAGGGGGCGCCCACTGAAGCTTTCTTT. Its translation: CASSPGQGAPTEAFF.

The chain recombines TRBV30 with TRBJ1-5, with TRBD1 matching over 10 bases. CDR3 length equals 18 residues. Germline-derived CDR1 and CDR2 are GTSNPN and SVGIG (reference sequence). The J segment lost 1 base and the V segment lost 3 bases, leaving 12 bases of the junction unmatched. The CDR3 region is CAWSGPDRGRSSNQPQHF. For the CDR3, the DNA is TGTGCCTGGAGCGGACCTGACAGGGGGCGGTCGAGCAATCAGCCCCAGCATTTT.

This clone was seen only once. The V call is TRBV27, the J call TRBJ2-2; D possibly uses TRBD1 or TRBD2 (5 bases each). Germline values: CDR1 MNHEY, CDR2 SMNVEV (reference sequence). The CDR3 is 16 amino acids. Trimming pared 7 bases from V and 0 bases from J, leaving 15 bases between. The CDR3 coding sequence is TGTGCCAGCAATCTAGGGGACCCTACGAACACCGGGGAGCTGTTTTTT. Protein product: CASNLGDPTNTGELFF.

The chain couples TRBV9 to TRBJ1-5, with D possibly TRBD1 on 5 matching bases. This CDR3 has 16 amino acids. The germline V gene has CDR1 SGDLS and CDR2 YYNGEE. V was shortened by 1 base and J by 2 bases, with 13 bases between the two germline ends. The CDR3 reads CASSVYGTDGNQPQHF. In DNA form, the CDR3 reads TGTGCCAGCAGCGTATACGGGACGGATGGCAATCAGCCCCAGCATTTT.

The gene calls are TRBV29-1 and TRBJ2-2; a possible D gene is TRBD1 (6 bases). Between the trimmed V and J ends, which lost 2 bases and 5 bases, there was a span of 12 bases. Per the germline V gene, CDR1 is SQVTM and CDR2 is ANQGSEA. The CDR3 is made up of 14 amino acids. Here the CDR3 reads CSVELGQGTGELFF. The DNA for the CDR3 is TGCAGCGTTGAATTGGGGCAGGGGACCGGGGAGCTGTTTTTT.

The CDR3 region has the DNA TGTGCCAGCAGTCTGGGACGCCCGGGACAGGGGACCTACAATGAGCAGTTCTTC. As protein: CASSLGRPGQGTYNEQFF. The gene calls are TRBV6-6 and TRBJ2-1; 10 bases are a match to TRBD1. The CDR3 has 18 amino acids. Germline CDR1 is MNHNY and CDR2 is SVGAGI (reference sequence). V gave up 5 bases and J gave up 2 bases; unmatched junction bases: 12.

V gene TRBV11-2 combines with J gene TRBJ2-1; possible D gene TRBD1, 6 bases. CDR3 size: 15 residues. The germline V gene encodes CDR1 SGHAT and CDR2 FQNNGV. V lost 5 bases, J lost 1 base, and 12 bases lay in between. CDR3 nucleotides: TGTGCCAGCAGCCGACAGGCTACATCCTACAATGAGCAGTTCTTC. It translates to CASSRQATSYNEQFF.

The CDR3 region has the DNA TGTGCCACCAGCAGGTCCAACGAGGGCCCAGATACGCAGTATTTT. It specifies CATSRSNEGPDTQYF. The J gene is TRBJ2-3, the V gene TRBV15; perhaps TRBD2 as D (5 bases). V lost 3 bases and J 4 bases, leaving 14 bases between the germline ends. The CDR3 consists of 15 residues. Per the germline V gene, CDR1 is LNHNV and CDR2 is YYDKDF (reference sequence).

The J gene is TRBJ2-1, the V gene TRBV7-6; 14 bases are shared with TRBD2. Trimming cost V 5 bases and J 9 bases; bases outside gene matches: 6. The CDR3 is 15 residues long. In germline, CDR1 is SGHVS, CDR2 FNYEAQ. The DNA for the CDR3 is TGTGCCAGCAGCGAGACTAGCGGGGGGGCCGGTGAGCAGTTCTTC. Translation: CASSETSGGAGEQFF.

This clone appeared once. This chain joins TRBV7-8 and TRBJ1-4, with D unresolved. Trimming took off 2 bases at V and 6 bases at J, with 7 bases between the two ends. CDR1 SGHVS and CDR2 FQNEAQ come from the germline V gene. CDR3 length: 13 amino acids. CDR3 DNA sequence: TGTGCCAGCAGCTTACGCGGCGATGAAAAACTGTTTTTT. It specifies CASSLRGDEKLFF.

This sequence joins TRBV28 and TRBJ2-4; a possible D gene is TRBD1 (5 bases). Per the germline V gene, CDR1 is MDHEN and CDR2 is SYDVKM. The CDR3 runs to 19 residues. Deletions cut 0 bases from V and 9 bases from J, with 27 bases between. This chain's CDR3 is CASSLWGQAKSRYGPIQYF. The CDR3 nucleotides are TGTGCCAGCAGTTTATGGGGGCAGGCCAAGTCCAGGTACGGTCCCATTCAGTACTTC.

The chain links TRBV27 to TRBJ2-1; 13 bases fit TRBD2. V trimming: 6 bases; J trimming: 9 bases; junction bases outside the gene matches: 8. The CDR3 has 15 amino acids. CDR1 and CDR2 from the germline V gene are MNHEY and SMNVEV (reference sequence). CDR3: CASSPTSGGEGEQFF. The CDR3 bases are TGTGCCAGCAGCCCTACTAGCGGGGGGGAGGGTGAGCAGTTCTTC.

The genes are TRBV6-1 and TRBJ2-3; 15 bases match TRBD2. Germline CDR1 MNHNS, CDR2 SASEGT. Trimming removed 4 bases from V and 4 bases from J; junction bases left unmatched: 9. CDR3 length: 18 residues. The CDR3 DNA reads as TGTGCCAGCAGTGGGGGACTAGCGGGGGGATTGATCCCAGATACGCAGTATTTT. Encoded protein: CASSGGLAGGLIPDTQYF.

The CDR3 DNA reads TGTGCCAGCAGCTTTCTCGTCCAGGGGGCAAGTGAAGCTTTCTTT. Its translation: CASSFLVQGASEAFF. V is TRBV7-8 and J is TRBJ1-1; TRBD1 matches 8 bases. The CDR3 covers 15 residues. Germline V lookup: CDR1 SGHVS, CDR2 FQNEAQ. Losses at the gene ends were 3 bases for V and 7 bases for J; bases not matched to a gene: 10. Full variable domain (remainder filled in from reference TRBV7-8 and TRBJ1-1): GAGVSQSPRYKVAKRGQDVALRCDPISGHVSLFWYQQALGQGPEFLTYFQNEAQLDKSGLPSDRFFAERPEGSVSTLKIQRTQQEDSAVYLCASSFLVQGASEAFFGQGTRLTVV.

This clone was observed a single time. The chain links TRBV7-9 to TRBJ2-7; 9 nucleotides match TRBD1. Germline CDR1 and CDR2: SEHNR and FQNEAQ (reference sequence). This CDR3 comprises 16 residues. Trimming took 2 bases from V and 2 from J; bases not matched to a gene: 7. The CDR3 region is CASSLKWGQGPYEQYF. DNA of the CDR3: TGTGCCAGCAGCTTAAAATGGGGACAGGGACCCTACGAGCAGTACTTC.

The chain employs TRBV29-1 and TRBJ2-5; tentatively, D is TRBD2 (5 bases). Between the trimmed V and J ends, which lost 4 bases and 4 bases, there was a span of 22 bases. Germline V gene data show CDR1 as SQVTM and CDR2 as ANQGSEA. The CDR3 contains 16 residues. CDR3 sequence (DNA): TGCAGCGTTGGTGGGCAGGCAATCACGAGCGGAGAGACCCAGTACTTC. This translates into CSVGGQAITSGETQYF.

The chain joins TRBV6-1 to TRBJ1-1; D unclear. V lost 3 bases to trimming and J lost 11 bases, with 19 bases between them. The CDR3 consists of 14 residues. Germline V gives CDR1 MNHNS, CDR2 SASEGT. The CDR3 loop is CASSDLLGSIAAFF. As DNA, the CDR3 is TGTGCCAGCAGTGACCTCTTGGGTAGTATTGCGGCTTTCTTT.

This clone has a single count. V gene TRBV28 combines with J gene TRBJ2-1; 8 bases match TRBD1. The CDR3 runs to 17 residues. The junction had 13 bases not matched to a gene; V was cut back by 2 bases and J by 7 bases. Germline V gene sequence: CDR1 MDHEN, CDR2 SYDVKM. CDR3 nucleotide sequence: TGTGCCAGCAGTTTAATCGTAGGACAGGGACCCACTAATGAGCAGTTCTTC. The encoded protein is CASSLIVGQGPTNEQFF.

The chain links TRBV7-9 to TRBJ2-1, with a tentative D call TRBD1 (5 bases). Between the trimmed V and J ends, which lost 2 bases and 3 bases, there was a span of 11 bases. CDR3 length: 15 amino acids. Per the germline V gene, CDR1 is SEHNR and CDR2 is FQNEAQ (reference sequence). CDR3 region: CASSLLQDYYNEQFF. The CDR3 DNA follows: TGTGCCAGCAGCTTATTACAGGATTACTACAATGAGCAGTTCTTC.

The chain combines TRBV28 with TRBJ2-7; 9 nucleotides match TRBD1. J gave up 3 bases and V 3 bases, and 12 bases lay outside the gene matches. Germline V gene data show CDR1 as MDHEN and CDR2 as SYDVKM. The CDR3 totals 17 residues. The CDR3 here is CASSFPVRQGVYYEQYV. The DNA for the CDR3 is TGTGCCAGCAGTTTCCCCGTTAGACAGGGGGTGTACTACGAGCAGTACGTC.

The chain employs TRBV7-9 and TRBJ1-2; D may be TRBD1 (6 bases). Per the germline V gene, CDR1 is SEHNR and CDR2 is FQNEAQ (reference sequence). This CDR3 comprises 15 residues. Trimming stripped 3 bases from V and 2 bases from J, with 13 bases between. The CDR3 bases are TGTGCCAGCAGCTTCGTTACAGGGCCGAACTATGGCTACACCTTC. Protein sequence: CASSFVTGPNYGYTF. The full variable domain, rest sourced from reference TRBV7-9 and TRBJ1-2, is DTGVSQNPRHKITKRGQNVTFRCDPISEHNRLYWYRQTLGQGPEFLTYFQNEAQLEKSRLLSDRFSAERPKGSFSTLEIQRTEQGDSAMYLCASSFVTGPNYGYTFGSGTRLTVV.

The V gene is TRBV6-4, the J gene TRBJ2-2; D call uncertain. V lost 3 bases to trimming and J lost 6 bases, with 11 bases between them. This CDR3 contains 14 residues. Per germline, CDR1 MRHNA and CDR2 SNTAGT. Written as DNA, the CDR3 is TGTGCCAGCAGTGATGGGGTCCACTCCGGGGAGCTGTTTTTT. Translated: CASSDGVHSGELFF.